The sequence of this T cell receptor beta chain was determined in a study of blood T cells in healthy people across ages. Germline CDR1 DFQATT, CDR2 SNEGSKA (reference sequence). The CDR3 totals 13 residues. Points from the study as a whole: Age advanced and TCR beta diversity per million T cells fell, roughly linearly.

A J-beta primer mix and a sample-barcoded 5' primer were used in a second PCR of about 7 to 12 cycles. Each CDR3 protein gets one entry after TCRdb re-called the 5' RACE reads with MiXCR. The table lists roughly 1.4 million distinct CDR3 sequences, around 55% of them singletons, with roughly 7% in the top ten. This clonotype was recorded only once. The antigen remains unidentified. The specimen sequenced was blood. The source of this sequence is a man aged 18 to 29 in good health. The V call is TRBV20-1, the J call TRBJ2-7; D is undetermined. The J call may be in error: the DNA end matches TRBJ2-4 better. The CDR3 coding sequence is TGCAGTGCCCTTTTTGTGACCCAAAACATTCAGTACTTC. This encodes CSALFVTQNIQYF.